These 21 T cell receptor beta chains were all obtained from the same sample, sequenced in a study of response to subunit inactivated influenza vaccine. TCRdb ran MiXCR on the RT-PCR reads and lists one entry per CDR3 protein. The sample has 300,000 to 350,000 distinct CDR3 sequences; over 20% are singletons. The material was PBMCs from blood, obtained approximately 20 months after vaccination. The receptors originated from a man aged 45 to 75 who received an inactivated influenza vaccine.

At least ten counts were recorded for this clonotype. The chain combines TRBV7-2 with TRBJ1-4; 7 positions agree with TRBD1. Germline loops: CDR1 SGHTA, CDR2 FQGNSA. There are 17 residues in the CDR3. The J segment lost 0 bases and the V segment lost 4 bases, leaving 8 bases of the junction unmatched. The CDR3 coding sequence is TGTGCCAGCAGCTCCCGACAGGGATTCGCAACTAATGAAAAACTGTTTTTT. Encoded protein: CASSSRQGFATNEKLFF.

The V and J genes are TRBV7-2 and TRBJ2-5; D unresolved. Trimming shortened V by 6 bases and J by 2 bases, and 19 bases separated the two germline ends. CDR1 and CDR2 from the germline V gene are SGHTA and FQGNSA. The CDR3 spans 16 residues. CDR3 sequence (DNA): TGTGCCAGCAGTCGCAACTTCGCGCCCAGGCAAGAGACCCAGTACTTC. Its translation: CASSRNFAPRQETQYF.

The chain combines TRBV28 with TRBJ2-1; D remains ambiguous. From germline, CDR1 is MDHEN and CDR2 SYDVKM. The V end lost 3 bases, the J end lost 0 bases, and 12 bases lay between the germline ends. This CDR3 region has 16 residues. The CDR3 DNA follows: TGTGCCAGCAGTTTCCTCTCGCAGAGCTCCTACAATGAGCAGTTCTTC. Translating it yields CASSFLSQSSYNEQFF. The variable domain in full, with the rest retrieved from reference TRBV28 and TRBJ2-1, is DVKVTQSSRYLVKRTGEKVFLECVQDMDHENMFWYRQDPGLGLRLIYFSYDVKMKEKGDIPEGYSVSREKKERFSLILESASTNQTSMYLCASSFLSQSSYNEQFFGPGTRLTVL.

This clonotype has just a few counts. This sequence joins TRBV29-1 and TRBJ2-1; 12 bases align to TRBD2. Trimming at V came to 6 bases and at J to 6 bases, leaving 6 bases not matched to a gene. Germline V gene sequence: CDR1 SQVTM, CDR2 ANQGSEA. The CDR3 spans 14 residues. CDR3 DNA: TGCAGCGTCCACGGACTAGCGGGAAGCAATGAGCAGTTCTTC. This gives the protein CSVHGLAGSNEQFF.

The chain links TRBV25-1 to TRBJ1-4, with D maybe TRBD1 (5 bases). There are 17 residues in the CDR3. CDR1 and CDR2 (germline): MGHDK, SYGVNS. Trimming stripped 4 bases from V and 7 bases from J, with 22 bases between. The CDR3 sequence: CASSARTRGSGVEKLFF. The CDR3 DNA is TGTGCCAGCAGTGCAAGAACGAGGGGTTCGGGTGTTGAAAAACTGTTTTTT.

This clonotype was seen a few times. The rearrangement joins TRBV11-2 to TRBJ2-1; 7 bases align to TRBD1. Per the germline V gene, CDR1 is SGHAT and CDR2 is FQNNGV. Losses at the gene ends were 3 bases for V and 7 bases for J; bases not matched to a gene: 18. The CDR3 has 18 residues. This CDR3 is CASSLMIIGGMEGNEQFF. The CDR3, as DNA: TGTGCCAGCAGCTTGATGATAATAGGGGGCATGGAAGGAAATGAGCAGTTCTTC.

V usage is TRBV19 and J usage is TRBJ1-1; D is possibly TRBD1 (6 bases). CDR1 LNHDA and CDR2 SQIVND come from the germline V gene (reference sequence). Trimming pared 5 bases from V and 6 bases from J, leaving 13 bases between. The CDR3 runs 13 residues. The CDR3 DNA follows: TGTGCCAGTAGTTCACCCAGGGGTCCTGAAGCTTTCTTT. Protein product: CASSSPRGPEAFF.

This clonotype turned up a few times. The DNA of the CDR3 is TGTGCCATCGGGACAGCAAGAGAAAAACTGTTTTTT. This encodes CAIGTAREKLFF. The chain joins TRBV10-3 to TRBJ1-4; 7 positions match TRBD1. V was pared by 8 bases and J by 8 bases, with 5 bases of the junction left unmatched. Germline V gene sequence: CDR1 ENHRY, CDR2 SYGVKD. This CDR3 has 12 residues.

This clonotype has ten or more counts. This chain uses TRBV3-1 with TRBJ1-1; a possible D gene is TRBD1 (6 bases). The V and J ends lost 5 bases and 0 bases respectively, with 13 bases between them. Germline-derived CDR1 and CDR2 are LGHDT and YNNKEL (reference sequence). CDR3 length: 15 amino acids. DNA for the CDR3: TGTGCCAGCAGCGTGGACAGCAACATGAACACTGAAGCTTTCTTT. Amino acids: CASSVDSNMNTEAFF.

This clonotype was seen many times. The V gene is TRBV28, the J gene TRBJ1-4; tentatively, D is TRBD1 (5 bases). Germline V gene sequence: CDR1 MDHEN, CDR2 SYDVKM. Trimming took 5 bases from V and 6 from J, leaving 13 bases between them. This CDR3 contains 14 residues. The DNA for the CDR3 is TGTGCCAGCAGTAACCCCGGGGCAGATGAAAAACTGTTTTTT. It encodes CASSNPGADEKLFF.

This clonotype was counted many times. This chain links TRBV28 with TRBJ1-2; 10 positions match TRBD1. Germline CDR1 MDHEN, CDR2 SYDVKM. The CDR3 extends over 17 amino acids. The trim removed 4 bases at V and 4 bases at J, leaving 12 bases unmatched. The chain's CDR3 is CASSSEATGGVGYGYTF. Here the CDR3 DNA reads TGTGCCAGCAGTTCGGAGGCGACAGGGGGCGTTGGCTATGGCTACACCTTC.

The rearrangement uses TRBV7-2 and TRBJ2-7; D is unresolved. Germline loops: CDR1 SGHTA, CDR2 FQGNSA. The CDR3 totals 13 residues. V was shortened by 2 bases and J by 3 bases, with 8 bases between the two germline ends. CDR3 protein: CASSLQSVYEQYF. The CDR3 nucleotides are TGTGCCAGCAGCTTACAGTCGGTCTACGAGCAGTACTTC.

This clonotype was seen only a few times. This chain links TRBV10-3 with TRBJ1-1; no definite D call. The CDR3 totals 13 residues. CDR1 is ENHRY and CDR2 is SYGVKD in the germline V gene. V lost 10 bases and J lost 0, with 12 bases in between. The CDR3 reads CATEGHMNTEAFF. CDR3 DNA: TGTGCCACGGAAGGGCATATGAACACTGAAGCTTTCTTT.

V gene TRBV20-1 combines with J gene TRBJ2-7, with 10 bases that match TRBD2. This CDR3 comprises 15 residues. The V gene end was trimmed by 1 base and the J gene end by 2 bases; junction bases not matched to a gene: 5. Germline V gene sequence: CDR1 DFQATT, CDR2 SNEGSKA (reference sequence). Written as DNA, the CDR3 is TGCAGTGCTAGAGTTTCACTAGCGGGGACCTACGAGCAGTACTTC. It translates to CSARVSLAGTYEQYF.

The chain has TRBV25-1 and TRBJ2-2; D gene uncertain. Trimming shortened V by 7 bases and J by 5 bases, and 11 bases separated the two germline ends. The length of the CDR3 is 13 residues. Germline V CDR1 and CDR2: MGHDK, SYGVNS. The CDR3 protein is CASKAQPTGELFF. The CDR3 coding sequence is TGTGCCAGCAAGGCCCAGCCGACCGGGGAGCTGTTTTTT.

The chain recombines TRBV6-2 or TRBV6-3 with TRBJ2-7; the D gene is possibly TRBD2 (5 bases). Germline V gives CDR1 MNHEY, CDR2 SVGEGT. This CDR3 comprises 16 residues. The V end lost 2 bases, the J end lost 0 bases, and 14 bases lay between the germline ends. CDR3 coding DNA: TGTGCCAGCAGTTACCGGGTCGGGAATCCCTCCTACGAGCAGTACTTC. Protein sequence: CASSYRVGNPSYEQYF.

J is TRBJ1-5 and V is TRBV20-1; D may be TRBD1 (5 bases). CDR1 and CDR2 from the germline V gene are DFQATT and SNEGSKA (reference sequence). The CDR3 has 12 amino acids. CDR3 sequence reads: CSLGLLNQPQHF. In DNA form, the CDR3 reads TGCAGCCTGGGACTGCTGAATCAGCCCCAGCATTTT.

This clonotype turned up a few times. The CDR3 loop reads CAWSVDSSYNEQFF. The CDR3 region has the DNA TGTGCCTGGAGTGTCGACAGCTCCTACAATGAGCAGTTCTTC. The chain couples TRBV30 to TRBJ2-1; TRBD1 might be the D (5 bases). V dropped 0 bases and J dropped 0 bases, with 6 bases sitting between them. Germline V gene sequence: CDR1 GTSNPN, CDR2 SVGIG (reference sequence). This CDR3 has 14 residues.

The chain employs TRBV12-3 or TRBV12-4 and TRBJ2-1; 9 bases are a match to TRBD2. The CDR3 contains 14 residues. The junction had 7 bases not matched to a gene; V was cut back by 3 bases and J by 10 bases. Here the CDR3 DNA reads TGTGCCAGCAGTTTTCGAGCGGGGGGTAAAGAGCAGTTCTTC. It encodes CASSFRAGGKEQFF.

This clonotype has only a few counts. CDR3 amino acids: CATGTLGDSPLHF. CDR3 nucleotides: TGCGCCACCGGGACATTGGGGGATTCACCCCTCCACTTT. The V and J genes are TRBV4-1 and TRBJ1-6; D might be TRBD1 (6 bases). Trimming removed 10 bases at V and 8 bases at J, with 15 bases between. Germline V gene data show CDR1 as MGHRA and CDR2 as YSYEKL. The CDR3 loop spans 13 amino acids.

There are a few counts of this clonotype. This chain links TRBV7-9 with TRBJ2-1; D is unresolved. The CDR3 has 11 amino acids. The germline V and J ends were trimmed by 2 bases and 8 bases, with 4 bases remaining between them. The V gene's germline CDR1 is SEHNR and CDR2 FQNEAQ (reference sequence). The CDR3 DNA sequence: TGTGCCAGCAGCTTAATGGATGAGCAGTTCTTC. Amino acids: CASSLMDEQFF.